These T cell receptor beta chains were read from a single sample in a study of cytotoxic CD8 clonotypes in ibrutinib-treated CLL. Profiling relied on immunoSEQ multiplex PCR, and the TCRdb table lists in-frame clones only, not all of them. The sample carries hundreds of thousands of clones, approximately 79% recorded once. This specimen was PBMCs, taken after 12 months of ibrutinib treatment. All receptors come from a human donor with chronic lymphocytic leukemia. Each CDR3 is given with its conserved first and last residue. A D gene is named only where the DNA matches it firmly. Clone size is stated in some rows and not others, as once, few, many or a class when expanded.

j_call clone_size d_call v_call cdr3_aa cdr3_nt
TRBJ1-2 . . TRBV6-1 CASSGVSYGYTF TGTGCCAGCAGTGGAGTTAGCTATGGCTACACCTTC
TRBJ2-1 once . TRBV6-4 CASSDYGASYNEQFF TGTGCCAGCAGTGACTATGGTGCATCCTACAATGAGCAGTTCTTC
TRBJ2-1 . TRBD2 TRBV5-6 CASSLASGESYNEQFF TGTGCCAGCAGCTTGGCAAGCGGGGAATCCTACAATGAGCAGTTCTTC
TRBJ1-2 . TRBD1 TRBV15 CATSSVTGGADGYTF TGTGCCACCAGCAGCGTGACAGGGGGCGCAGATGGCTACACCTTC
TRBJ2-5 . . TRBV28 CASSLWGVEGQETQYF TGTGCCAGCAGTTTATGGGGCGTCGAAGGTCAAGAGACCCAGTACTTC
TRBJ2-7 once . TRBV25-1 CASSRSAGSLSYEQYF TGTGCCAGCAGTCGGTCAGCGGGTAGTTTATCCTACGAGCAGTACTTC
TRBJ1-1 . . TRBV4-1 CASSQFSGRDEAFF TGCGCCAGCAGCCAGTTTTCGGGGAGGGACGAAGCTTTCTTT
TRBJ1-2 . . TRBV5-4 CASSLAVGEVYGYTF TGTGCCAGCAGCTTGGCCGTGGGGGAGGTATACGGCTACACCTTC
TRBJ2-2 . TRBD2 TRBV30 CASLSGAGDTGELFF TGTGCCTCACTTAGCGGGGCCGGGGACACCGGGGAGCTGTTTTTT
TRBJ1-3 . . TRBV2 CASTGLSSGNTIYF TGTGCCAGCACAGGGTTAAGCTCTGGAAACACCATATATTTT
TRBJ1-4 . . TRBV2 CASSELRMAEKLFF TGTGCCAGCAGTGAGCTCAGGATGGCAGAAAAACTGTTTTTT
TRBJ1-5 . . TRBV28 CASSFRFLRGNQPQHF TGTGCCAGCAGTTTTAGGTTCTTGAGGGGCAATCAGCCCCAGCATTTT
TRBJ1-2 . . TRBV10-3 CAISESNHGYTF TGTGCCATCAGTGAGTCTAACCATGGCTACACCTTC
TRBJ2-3 . . TRBV2 CASNAERASGTDTQYF TGTGCCAGCAACGCTGAGAGGGCATCTGGCACAGATACGCAGTATTTT
TRBJ2-5 once . TRBV6-5 CASSYEGPRRETQYF TGTGCCAGCAGTTACGAAGGCCCCCGTCGGGAGACCCAGTACTTC
TRBJ2-7 few . TRBV2 CATQGEAGRQYF TGTGCCACCCAAGGGGAGGCAGGGCGGCAGTACTTC
TRBJ1-6 . . TRBV6-5 CASSYSFASEALHF TGTGCCAGCAGTTACTCTTTTGCGTCTGAAGCCCTCCACTTT
TRBJ1-3 . . TRBV2 CASSEHRSGNTIYF TGTGCCAGCAGTGAACACCGCTCTGGAAACACCATATATTTT
TRBJ1-2 . . TRBV6-5 CASSYSGRGYTF TGTGCCAGCAGTTACTCTGGGCGTGGCTACACCTTC
TRBJ2-4 . . TRBV5-6 CASSFKDFGLSKNIQYF TGTGCCAGCAGCTTTAAGGACTTCGGGTTGTCCAAAAACATTCAGTACTTC
TRBJ2-1 . TRBD1 TRBV19 CATRDRGNNEQFF TGTGCCACCAGGGACAGGGGCAACAATGAGCAGTTCTTC
TRBJ2-1 . TRBD1 TRBV11-1 CASSTGDNEQFF TGTGCCAGCAGCACAGGGGACAATGAGCAGTTCTTC
TRBJ1-6 few . TRBV6-5 CASSYSLQGSQSPLHF TGTGCCAGCAGTTACTCCTTACAGGGAAGCCAGTCACCCCTCCACTTT
TRBJ1-4 . . TRBV18 CASSPRARMGEKLFF TGTGCCAGCTCACCACGAGCCAGAATGGGTGAAAAACTGTTTTTT
TRBJ2-7 . . TRBV4-1 CASSQRTLSYEQYF TGCGCCAGCAGCCAGAGGACACTATCCTACGAGCAGTACTTC
TRBJ1-2 few TRBD1 TRBV7-3 CASSSGQGGGYTF TGTGCCAGCAGCTCGGGACAGGGTGGTGGCTACACCTTC
TRBJ1-5 . TRBD1 TRBV18 CASSSGTGASNQPQHF TGTGCCAGCTCGTCCGGGACAGGGGCTAGCAATCAGCCCCAGCATTTT
TRBJ2-7 . . TRBV7-2 CASSPYLGREQYF TGTGCCAGCAGCCCCTACCTGGGACGGGAGCAGTACTTC
TRBJ1-1 . . TRBV2 CASSRAMGTEAFF TGTGCCAGCAGCCGGGCCATGGGGACTGAAGCTTTCTTT
TRBJ1-1 . . TRBV2 CASSESGANTEAFF TGTGCCAGCAGTGAATCAGGAGCGAACACTGAAGCTTTCTTT
TRBJ1-1 . . TRBV27 CASSPSPTESSTYNTEAFF TGTGCCAGCAGTCCCTCGCCGACAGAATCCTCAACTTATAACACTGAAGCTTTCTTT
TRBJ1-5 . . TRBV1 CTSSQVAGRDPSQPQHF TGCACCAGCAGCCAAGTGGCAGGGCGGGATCCGAGTCAGCCCCAGCATTTT
TRBJ2-2 . . TRBV29-1 CSAWTEDYTGELFF TGCAGCGCCTGGACAGAAGATTACACCGGGGAGCTGTTTTTT
TRBJ2-2 many . TRBV14 CASSQVGSQGNTGELFF TGTGCCAGCAGCCAAGTCGGTTCACAGGGGAACACCGGGGAGCTGTTTTTT
TRBJ1-5 . . TRBV27 CASSHFGGGAGQPQHF TGTGCCAGCAGTCACTTCGGCGGGGGGGCTGGGCAGCCCCAGCATTTT
TRBJ2-7 . . TRBV7-6 CASSLNAGTSYEQYF TGTGCCAGCAGCTTAAACGCCGGGACCAGTTACGAGCAGTACTTC
TRBJ2-5 . . TRBV11-2 CASSSRGFQETQYF TGTGCCAGCAGCTCCCGGGGGTTTCAAGAGACCCAGTACTTC
TRBJ2-1 few . TRBV5-4 CASGPGLAYNEQFF TGTGCCAGCGGACCGGGACTGGCCTACAATGAGCAGTTCTTC